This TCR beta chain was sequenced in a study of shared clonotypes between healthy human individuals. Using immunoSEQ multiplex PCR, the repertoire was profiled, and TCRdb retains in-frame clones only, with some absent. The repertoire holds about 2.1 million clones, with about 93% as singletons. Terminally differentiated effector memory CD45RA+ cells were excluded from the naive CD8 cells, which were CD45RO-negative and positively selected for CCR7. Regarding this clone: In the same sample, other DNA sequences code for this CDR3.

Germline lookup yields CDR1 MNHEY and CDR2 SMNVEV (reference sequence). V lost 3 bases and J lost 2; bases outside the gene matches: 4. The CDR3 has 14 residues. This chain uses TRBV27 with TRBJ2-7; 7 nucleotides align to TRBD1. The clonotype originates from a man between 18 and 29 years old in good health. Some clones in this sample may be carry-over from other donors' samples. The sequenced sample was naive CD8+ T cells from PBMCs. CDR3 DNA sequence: TGTGCCAGCAGTTTTAGGACAGGCACCTACGAGCAGTACTTC. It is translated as CASSFRTGTYEQYF.